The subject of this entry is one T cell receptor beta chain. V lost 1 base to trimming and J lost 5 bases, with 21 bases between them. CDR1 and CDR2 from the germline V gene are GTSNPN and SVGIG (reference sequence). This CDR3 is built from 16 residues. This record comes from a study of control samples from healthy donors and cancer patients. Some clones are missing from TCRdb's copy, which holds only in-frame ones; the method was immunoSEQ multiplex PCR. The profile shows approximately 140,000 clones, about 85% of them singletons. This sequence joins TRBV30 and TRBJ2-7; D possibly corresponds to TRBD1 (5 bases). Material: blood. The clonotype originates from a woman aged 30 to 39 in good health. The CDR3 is CAWSAVQRSRGDEQYF. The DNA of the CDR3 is TGTGCCTGGAGTGCTGTACAGCGTTCTAGGGGCGACGAGCAGTACTTC.